The 5 T cell receptor beta chains presented below share a single source sample, sequenced in a study of PD-L1 blockade in urothelial cancer. This table comes from immunoSEQ multiplex PCR, and its TCRdb copy is limited to in-frame clones, with some not included. The repertoire holds tens of thousands of clones, around 88% seen once, with roughly 15% in the top ten. As to time point: pretreatment peripheral blood. The material sequenced was PBMCs, taken around atezolizumab (anti-PD-L1) treatment. These receptors were obtained from a woman aged 60-70 years with urothelial cancer.

This clone was seen only once. The rearrangement links TRBV6-1 to TRBJ2-7; a possible D gene is TRBD2 (6 bases). This CDR3 comprises 14 residues. Germline CDR1 MNHNS, CDR2 SASEGT. V lost 7 bases and J lost 11, with 24 bases in between. The CDR3 is CASKLPSETTREYF. CDR3 nucleotide sequence: TGTGCCAGCAAGTTACCTAGCGAAACTACGAGGGAGTACTTC.

This rearrangement joins TRBV7-2 to TRBJ2-2; 14 nucleotides line up with TRBD2. Germline V gene sequence: CDR1 SGHTA, CDR2 FQGNSA. The CDR3 spans 17 residues. Germline trimming cut 4 bases from V and 6 bases from J; bases unmatched to any gene: 7. The CDR3 loop reads CASSSGLAGGGPGELFF. The CDR3 DNA reads TGTGCCAGCAGCTCCGGACTAGCGGGGGGAGGGCCCGGGGAGCTGTTTTTT.

The chain employs TRBV7-8 and TRBJ2-5; unclear D gene. CDR3 length: 13 amino acids. CDR1 and CDR2 (germline): SGHVS, FQNEAQ. Trimming took off 6 bases at V and 9 bases at J, with 17 bases between the two ends. CDR3 residues: CASSLLDLEPQYF. The DNA of the CDR3 is TGTGCCAGCAGTTTGCTAGACCTGGAGCCCCAGTACTTC.

This sequence joins TRBV4-3 and TRBJ2-7; 11 bases fit TRBD2. Germline V CDR1 and CDR2: LGHNA, YSLEER. Trimming cost V 5 bases and J 1 base; bases outside gene matches: 4. This CDR3 contains 15 residues. The CDR3 loop reads CASSSTSGGSYEQYF. The CDR3 DNA sequence: TGCGCCAGCAGCTCTACTAGCGGGGGTTCCTACGAGCAGTACTTC.

The chain combines TRBV5-5 with TRBJ2-7; TRBD2 matches 12 bases. This CDR3 contains 16 residues. After removal of 0 bases from V and 4 bases from J, the junction contained 5 bases not matched to a gene. Per the germline V gene, CDR1 is SGHKS and CDR2 is YYEKEE (reference sequence). The CDR3 reads CASSLGLAGVPYEQYF. CDR3 sequence (DNA): TGTGCCAGCAGCTTGGGACTAGCGGGGGTCCCATACGAGCAGTACTTC.